This T cell receptor (beta chain) was sequenced in a study of response to subunit inactivated influenza vaccine. Whole-study findings and limits: A suggestion made by the authors is that each seasonal influenza vaccination recruits few new T cells.

Worth noting for this clonotype: Its antigen is not known.

MiXCR, applied by TCRdb to the RT-PCR reads, yields one record per CDR3 protein. The profile shows about 190,000 distinct CDR3 sequences, about 15% of them singletons. CDR3 length: 13 residues. V dropped 2 bases and J dropped 6 bases, with 11 bases sitting between them. Germline CDR1 is SEHNR and CDR2 is FQNEAQ (reference sequence). The chain combines TRBV7-9 with TRBJ2-7, with no clear D. The clonotype was recovered from a man aged 50 or older who received an inactivated influenza vaccine. The sample was CD8+ T cells sorted from PBMCs, taken 5 days after vaccination. The CDR3, as DNA: TGTGCCAGCAGCTTAACGTCCTGGCGCGAGCAGTACTTC. Translation gives CASSLTSWREQYF.